These T cell receptor beta chains were read from a single sample in a study of shared clonotypes between healthy human individuals. The assay was immunoSEQ multiplex PCR, and TCRdb's table has in-frame clones only and misses some. Of about 980,000 clones listed, about three quarters are singletons. Sequencing used memory CD4+ T cells sorted from blood. The receptors originated from a man between 18 and 35 years old in good health. The CDR3 runs from the conserved cysteine through the conserved F or W. The D gene is left open where the match is weak.

>TRBV2|-
CASTLLTSSQYF
>TRBV18|TRBD1
CASSPGTGLYEQYF
>TRBV7-9|-
CASSLETAYNSPLHF
>TRBV15|-
CATSRAAGLRNTGELFF
>TRBV7-2|-
CASSLLMNTEAFF
>TRBV18|-
CASSPPISYEQYF
>TRBV5-1|-
CASSPAVVQGLGEKLFF
>TRBV6-1|-
CASSWGTGNTGELFF
>TRBV5-5|TRBD1
CASSQTQGFVSYEQYF
>TRBV29-1|-
CSVSRGGELSEAFF
>TRBV7-9|-
CASSPRGRTDTQYF
>TRBV6-5|-
CASSASWDTSPLHF
>TRBV5-1|-
CASSFEGLNYGYTF
>TRBV6-5|-
CASSYAVRGYEQYF
>TRBV2|-
CASTRSGYEQYF
>TRBV29-1|-
CSVGAISTSTDTQYF
>TRBV7-9|TRBD1
CASRGTDYEQYF
>TRBV6-1|-
CASSDLVPQYF
>TRBV28|-
CASSLVGVTFF
>TRBV6-5|-
CASSYSTVGNTEAFF
>TRBV29-1|-
CSVVVGGRETQYF
>TRBV6-4|-
CASRDRRLMNTEAFF
>TRBV2|-
CASSLPGASFEQYF
>TRBV19|-
CASSDSGSNNSPLHF
>TRBV10-2|-
CASSQAPSYEQYF
>TRBV19|TRBD1
CASNAGTGGKYTGELFF
>TRBV6-1|-
CASRTGTLNTGELFF
>TRBV10-3|-
CASGRSYEQYF
>TRBV6-1|TRBD1
CAVLSEQGAHEQYF
>TRBV29-1|-
CSPQIYPQETQYF
>TRBV7-9|-
CASSLDRNTYEQYF
>TRBV2|-
CASSEDPGANVLTF
>TRBV5-6|-
CASSAVGSADTQYF
>TRBV7-9|-
CASSLGGTQDTQYF
>TRBV9|TRBD1
CASSVASGQGVDTQYF
>TRBV6-5|TRBD1
CASPPGTDYNEQFF
>TRBV7-9|TRBD1
CASSSGTDSGNTIYF
>TRBV29-1|TRBD1
CSVERTGVWELFF
>TRBV5-1|-
CASSPTGNYGYTF
>TRBV5-5|TRBD2
CASSLGGAGSTYEQYF
>TRBV15|-
CATSQDGVYGYTF
>TRBV5-1|-
CASSLTLIGTEAFF
>TRBV7-8|TRBD1
CASSRGQGWNEQFF
>TRBV28|-
CASSPISQVPNYGYTF
>TRBV7-2|-
CASSLQGMGNTEAFF
>TRBV6-1|-
CASQLGPTYEQYF
>TRBV2|-
CASGLYSLNYGYTF